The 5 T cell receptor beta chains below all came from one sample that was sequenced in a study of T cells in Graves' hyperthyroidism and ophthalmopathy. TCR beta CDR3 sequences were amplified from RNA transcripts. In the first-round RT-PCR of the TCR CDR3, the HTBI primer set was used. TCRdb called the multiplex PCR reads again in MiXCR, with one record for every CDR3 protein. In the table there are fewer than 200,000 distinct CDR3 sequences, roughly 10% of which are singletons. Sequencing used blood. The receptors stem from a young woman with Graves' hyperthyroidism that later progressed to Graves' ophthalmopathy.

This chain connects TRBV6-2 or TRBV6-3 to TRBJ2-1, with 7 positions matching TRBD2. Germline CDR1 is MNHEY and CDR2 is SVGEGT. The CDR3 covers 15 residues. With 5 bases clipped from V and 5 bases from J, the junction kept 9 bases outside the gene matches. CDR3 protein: CASSQPTSWDNEQFF. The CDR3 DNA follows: TGTGCCAGCAGTCAACCGACTAGCTGGGACAATGAGCAGTTCTTC.

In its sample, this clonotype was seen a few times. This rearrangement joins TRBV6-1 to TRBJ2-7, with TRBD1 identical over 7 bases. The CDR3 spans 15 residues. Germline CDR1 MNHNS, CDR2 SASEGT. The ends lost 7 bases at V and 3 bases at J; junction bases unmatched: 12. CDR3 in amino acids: CASNIDRDSYYEQYF. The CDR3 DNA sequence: TGTGCCAGCAATATCGACCGGGACAGTTACTACGAGCAGTACTTC.

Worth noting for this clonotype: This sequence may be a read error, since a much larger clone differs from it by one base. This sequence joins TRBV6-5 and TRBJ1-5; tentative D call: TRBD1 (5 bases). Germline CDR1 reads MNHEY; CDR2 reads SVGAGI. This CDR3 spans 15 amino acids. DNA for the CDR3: TGTGCCAGCAGTTACTCATCCCAGGGAAATCAGCCCCGGCATTTT. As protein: CASSYSSQGNQPRHF.

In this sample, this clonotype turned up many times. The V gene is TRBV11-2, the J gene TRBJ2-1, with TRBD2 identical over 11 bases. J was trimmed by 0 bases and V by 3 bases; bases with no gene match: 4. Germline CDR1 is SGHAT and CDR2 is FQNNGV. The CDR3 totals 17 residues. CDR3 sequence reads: CASSFSTSGSSYNEQFF. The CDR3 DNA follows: TGTGCCAGCAGCTTCAGCACTAGCGGGAGCTCCTACAATGAGCAGTTCTTC.

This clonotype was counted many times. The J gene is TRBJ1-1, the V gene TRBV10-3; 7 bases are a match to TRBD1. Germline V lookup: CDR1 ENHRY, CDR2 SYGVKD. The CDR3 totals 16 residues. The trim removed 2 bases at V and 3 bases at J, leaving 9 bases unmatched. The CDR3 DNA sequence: TGTGCCATCAGTGAGGACTCCGGGACAGACCACACTGAAGCTTTCTTT. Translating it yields CAISEDSGTDHTEAFF.